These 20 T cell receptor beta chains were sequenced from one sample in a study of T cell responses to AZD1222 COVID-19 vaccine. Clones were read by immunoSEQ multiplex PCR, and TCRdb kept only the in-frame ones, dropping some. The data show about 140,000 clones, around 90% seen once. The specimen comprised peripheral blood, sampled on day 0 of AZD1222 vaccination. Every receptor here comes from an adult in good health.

This chain's CDR3 is CAIGARDSGDYGYTF. The CDR3 DNA reads TGTGCCATCGGGGCACGGGACAGCGGAGACTATGGCTACACCTTC. This chain links TRBV10-3 with TRBJ1-2; 7 positions match TRBD1. Germline values: CDR1 ENHRY, CDR2 SYGVKD. The CDR3 sequence is 15 residues long. The trim removed 8 bases at V and 3 bases at J, leaving 12 bases unmatched.

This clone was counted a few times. The CDR3 loop reads CAWSAFPSNYGYTF. CDR3 sequence (DNA): TGTGCCTGGAGTGCATTCCCATCTAACTATGGCTACACCTTC. The chain joins TRBV30 to TRBJ1-2; no clear D. Germline lookup yields CDR1 GTSNPN and CDR2 SVGIG (reference sequence). V dropped 1 base and J dropped 0 bases, with 9 bases sitting between them. CDR3 size: 14 residues.

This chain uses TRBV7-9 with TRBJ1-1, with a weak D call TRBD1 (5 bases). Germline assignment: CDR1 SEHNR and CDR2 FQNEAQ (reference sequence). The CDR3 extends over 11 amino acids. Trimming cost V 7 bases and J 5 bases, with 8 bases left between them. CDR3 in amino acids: CASTEGTEAFF. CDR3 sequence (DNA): TGTGCCAGCACCGAGGGGACTGAAGCTTTCTTT.

In DNA, the CDR3 is TGTGCCAGCAGTTTTGTGGGTCAGCCCCAGCATTTT. Amino acids: CASSFVGQPQHF. The rearrangement links TRBV12-3 or TRBV12-4 to TRBJ1-5; D remains ambiguous. CDR3 length: 12 residues. Trimming removed 3 bases from V and 6 bases from J, with 6 bases in between.

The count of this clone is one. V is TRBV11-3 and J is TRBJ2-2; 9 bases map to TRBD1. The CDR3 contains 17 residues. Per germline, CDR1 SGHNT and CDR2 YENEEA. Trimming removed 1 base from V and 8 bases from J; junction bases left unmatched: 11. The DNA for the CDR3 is TGTGCCAGCAGCTTAGGGAGGGACAGGGAATTAGCTGGGGAGCTGTTTTTT. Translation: CASSLGRDRELAGELFF.

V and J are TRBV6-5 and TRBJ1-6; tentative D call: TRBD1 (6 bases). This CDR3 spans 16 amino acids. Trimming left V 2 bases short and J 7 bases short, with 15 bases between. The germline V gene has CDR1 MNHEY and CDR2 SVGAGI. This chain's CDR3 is CASSYLSRDKNSPLHF. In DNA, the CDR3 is TGTGCCAGCAGTTACCTTTCCCGGGACAAAAATTCACCCCTCCACTTT.

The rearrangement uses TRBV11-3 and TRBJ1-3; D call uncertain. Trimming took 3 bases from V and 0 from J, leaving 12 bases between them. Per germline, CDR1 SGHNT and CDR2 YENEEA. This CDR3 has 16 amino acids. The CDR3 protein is CASSFRPDASGNTIYF. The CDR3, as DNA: TGTGCCAGCAGCTTTCGGCCGGACGCCTCTGGAAACACCATATATTTT.

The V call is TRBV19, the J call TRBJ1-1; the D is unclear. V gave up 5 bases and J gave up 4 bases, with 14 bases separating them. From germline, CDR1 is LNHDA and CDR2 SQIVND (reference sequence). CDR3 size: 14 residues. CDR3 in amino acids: CASSFSDWSTEAFF. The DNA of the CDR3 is TGTGCCAGTAGTTTCTCAGATTGGAGCACTGAAGCTTTCTTT.

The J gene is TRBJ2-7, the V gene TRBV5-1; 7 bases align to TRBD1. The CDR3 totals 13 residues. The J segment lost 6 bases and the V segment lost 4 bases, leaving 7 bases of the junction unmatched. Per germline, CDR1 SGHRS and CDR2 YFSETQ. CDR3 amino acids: CASSLPTGVEQYF. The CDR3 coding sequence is TGCGCCAGCAGCCTCCCCACAGGGGTCGAGCAGTACTTC.

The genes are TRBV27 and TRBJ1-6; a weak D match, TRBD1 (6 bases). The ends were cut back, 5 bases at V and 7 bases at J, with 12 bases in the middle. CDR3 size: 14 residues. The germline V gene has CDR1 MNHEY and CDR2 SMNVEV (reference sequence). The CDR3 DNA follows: TGTGCCAGCAGTCTTGGGACATACAATTCACCCCTCCACTTT. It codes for CASSLGTYNSPLHF.

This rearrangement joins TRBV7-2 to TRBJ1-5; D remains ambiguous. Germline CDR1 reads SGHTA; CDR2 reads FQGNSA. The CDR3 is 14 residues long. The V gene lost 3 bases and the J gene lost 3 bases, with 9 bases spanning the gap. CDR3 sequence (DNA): TGTGCCAGCAGCTTGGTCAGAACCAATCAGCCCCAGCATTTT. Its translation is CASSLVRTNQPQHF.

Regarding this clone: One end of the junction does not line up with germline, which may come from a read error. The CDR3 nucleotides are TGTGCCAGCCGCTTGGGGACAGCAGCAACTAATGAAAAACTGTTTTTT. This codes for CASRLGTAATNEKLFF. The rearrangement uses TRBV11-1 and TRBJ1-4; 7 nucleotides match TRBD1. The CDR3 has 16 residues. Per germline, CDR1 SGHAT and CDR2 FQDESV (reference sequence).

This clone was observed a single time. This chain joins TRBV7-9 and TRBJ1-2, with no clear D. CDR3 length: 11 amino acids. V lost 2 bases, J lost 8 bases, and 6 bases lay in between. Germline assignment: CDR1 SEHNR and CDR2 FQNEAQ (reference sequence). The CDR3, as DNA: TGTGCCAGCAGCTTATACAGCGGCTACACCTTC. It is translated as CASSLYSGYTF.

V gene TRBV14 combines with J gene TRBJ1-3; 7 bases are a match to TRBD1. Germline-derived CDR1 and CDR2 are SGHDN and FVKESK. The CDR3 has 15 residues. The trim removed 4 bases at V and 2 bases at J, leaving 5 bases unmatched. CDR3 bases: TGTGCCAGCAGCCCGAGACAGGGACCTGGAAACACCATATATTTT. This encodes CASSPRQGPGNTIYF.

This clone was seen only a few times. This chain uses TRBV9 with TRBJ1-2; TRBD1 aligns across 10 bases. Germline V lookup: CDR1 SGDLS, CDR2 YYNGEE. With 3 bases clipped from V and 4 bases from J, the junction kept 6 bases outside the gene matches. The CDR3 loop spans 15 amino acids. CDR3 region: CASSGGTGVGYGYTF. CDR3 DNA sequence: TGTGCCAGCAGCGGGGGGACAGGGGTTGGCTATGGCTACACCTTC.

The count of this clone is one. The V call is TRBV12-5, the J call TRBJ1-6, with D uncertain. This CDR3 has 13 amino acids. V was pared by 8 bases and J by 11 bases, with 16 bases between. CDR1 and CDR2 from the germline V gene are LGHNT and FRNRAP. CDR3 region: CASRWSVAPPLHF. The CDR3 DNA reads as TGTGCTAGTCGTTGGTCTGTGGCTCCACCCCTCCACTTT.

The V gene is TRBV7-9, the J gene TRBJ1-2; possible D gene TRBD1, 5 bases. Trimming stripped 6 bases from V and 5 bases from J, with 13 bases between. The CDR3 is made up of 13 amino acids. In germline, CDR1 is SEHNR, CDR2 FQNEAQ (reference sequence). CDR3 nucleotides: TGTGCCAGCAGGGGCAGGGATTCGTATGGCTACACCTTC. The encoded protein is CASRGRDSYGYTF.

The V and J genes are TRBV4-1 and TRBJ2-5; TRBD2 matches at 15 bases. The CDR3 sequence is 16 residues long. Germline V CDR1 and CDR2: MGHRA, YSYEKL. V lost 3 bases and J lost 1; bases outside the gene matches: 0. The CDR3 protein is CASSQGLAGGQETQYF. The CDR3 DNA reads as TGCGCCAGCAGCCAGGGACTAGCGGGGGGCCAAGAGACCCAGTACTTC.

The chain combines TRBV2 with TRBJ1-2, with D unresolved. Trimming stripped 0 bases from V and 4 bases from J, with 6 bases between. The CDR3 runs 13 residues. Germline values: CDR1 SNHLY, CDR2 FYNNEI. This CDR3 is CASSEATGYGYTF. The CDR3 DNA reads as TGTGCCAGCAGTGAAGCAACTGGCTATGGCTACACCTTC.

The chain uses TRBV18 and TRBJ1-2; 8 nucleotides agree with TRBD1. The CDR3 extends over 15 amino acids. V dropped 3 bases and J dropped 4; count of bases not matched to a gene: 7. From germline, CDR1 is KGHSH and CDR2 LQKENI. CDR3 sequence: CASSPSVGTGYGYTF. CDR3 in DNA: TGTGCCAGCTCACCCTCAGTGGGGACAGGCTATGGCTACACCTTC.